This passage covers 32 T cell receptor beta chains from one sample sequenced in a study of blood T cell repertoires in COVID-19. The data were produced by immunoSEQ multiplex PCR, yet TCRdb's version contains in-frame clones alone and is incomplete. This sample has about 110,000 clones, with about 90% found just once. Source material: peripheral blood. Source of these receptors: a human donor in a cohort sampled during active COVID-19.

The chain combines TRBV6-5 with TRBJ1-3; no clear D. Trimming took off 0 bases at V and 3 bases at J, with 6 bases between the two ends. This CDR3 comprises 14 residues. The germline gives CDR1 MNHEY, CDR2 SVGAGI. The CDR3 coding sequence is TGTGCCAGCAGTTACTCCGGGAGTGGAAACACCATATATTTT. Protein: CASSYSGSGNTIYF.

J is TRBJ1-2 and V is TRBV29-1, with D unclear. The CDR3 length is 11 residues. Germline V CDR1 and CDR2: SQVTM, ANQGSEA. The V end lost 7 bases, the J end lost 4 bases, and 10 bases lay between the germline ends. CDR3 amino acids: CSAKDIYGYTF. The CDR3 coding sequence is TGCAGCGCCAAAGACATCTATGGCTACACCTTC. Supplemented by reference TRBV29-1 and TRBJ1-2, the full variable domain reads SAVISQKPSRDICQRGTSLTIQCQVDSQVTMMFWYRQQPGQSLTLIATANQGSEATYESGFVIDKFPISRPNLTFSTLTVSNMSPEDSSIYLCSAKDIYGYTFGSGTRLTVV.

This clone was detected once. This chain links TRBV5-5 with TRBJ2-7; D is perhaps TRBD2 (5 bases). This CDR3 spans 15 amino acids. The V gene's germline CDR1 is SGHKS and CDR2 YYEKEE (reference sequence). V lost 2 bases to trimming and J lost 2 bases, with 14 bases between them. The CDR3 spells CASSFSVDSAYEQYF. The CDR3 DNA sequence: TGTGCCAGCAGCTTTTCGGTGGACTCAGCCTACGAGCAGTACTTC.

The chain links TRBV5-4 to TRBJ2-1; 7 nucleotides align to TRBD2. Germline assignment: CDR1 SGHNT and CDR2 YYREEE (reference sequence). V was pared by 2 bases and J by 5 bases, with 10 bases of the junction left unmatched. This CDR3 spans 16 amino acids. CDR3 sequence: CASSLDLGGSHNEQFF. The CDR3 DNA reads TGTGCCAGCAGCTTAGATCTCGGCGGGAGCCACAATGAGCAGTTCTTC.

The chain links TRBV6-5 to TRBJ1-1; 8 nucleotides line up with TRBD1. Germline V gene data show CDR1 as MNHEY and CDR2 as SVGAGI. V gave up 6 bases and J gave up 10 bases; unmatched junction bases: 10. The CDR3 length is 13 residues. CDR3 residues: CASRTGGLRGAFF. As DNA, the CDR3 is TGTGCCAGCAGAACAGGGGGGTTAAGAGGAGCTTTCTTT.

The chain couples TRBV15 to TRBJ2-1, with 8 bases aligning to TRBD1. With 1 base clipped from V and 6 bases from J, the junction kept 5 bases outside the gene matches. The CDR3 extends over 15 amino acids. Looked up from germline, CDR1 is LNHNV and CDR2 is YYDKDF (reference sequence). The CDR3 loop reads CATSRVATGANEQFF. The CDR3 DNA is TGTGCCACCAGCAGAGTCGCGACAGGGGCCAATGAGCAGTTCTTC.

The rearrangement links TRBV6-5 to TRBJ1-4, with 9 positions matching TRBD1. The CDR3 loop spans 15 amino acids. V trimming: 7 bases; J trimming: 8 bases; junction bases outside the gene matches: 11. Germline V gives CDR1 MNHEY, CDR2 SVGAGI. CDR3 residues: CASIPGQGRREKLFF. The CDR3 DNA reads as TGTGCCAGCATCCCGGGACAGGGTAGGAGAGAAAAACTGTTTTTT.

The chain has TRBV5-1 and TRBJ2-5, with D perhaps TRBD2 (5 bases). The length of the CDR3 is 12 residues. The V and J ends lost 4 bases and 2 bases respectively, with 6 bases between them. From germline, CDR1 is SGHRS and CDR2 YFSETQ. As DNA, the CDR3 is TGCGCCAGCAGCCCGGGACAAGAGACCCAGTACTTC. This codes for CASSPGQETQYF. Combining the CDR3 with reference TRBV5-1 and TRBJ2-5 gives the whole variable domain KAGVTQTPRYLIKTRGQQVTLSCSPISGHRSVSWYQQTPGQGLQFLFEYFSETQRNKGNFPGRFSGRQFSNSRSEMNVSTLELGDSALYLCASSPGQETQYFGPGTRLLVL.

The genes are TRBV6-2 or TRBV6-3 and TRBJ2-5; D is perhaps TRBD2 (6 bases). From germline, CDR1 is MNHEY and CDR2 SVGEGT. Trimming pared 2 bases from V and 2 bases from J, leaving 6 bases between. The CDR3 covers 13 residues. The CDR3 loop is CASSYRGQETQYF. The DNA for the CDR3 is TGTGCCAGCAGTTACCGGGGGCAAGAGACCCAGTACTTC.

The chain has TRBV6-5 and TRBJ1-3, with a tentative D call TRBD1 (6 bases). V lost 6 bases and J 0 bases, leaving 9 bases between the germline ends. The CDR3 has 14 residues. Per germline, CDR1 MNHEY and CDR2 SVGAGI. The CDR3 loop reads CASRAGDSGNTIYF. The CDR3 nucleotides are TGTGCCAGCAGGGCAGGGGACTCTGGAAACACCATATATTTT.

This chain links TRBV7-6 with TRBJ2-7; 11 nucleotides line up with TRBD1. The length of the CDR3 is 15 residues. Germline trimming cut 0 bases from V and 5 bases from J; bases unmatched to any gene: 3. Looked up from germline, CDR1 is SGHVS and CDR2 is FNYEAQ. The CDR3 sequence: CASSLAGQGANEQYF. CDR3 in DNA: TGTGCCAGCAGCTTAGCCGGACAGGGGGCGAACGAGCAGTACTTC.

As DNA, the CDR3 is TGCGCCAGCAGCTTGGGGACAGGGAGGACGGACACTGAAGCTTTCTTT. Translating it yields CASSLGTGRTDTEAFF. The chain uses TRBV5-1 and TRBJ1-1, with 8 bases identical to TRBD1. Germline V gene sequence: CDR1 SGHRS, CDR2 YFSETQ. V dropped 0 bases and J dropped 3; count of bases not matched to a gene: 7. The CDR3 loop spans 16 amino acids.

The CDR3, as DNA: TGTGCCAGCAGCTCCCGAGGCGGGGGCTTGGCCAAAAACATTCAGTACTTC. Translated: CASSSRGGGLAKNIQYF. The J gene is TRBJ2-4, the V gene TRBV7-9; TRBD2 is a possible D gene (7 bases). V was cut by 4 bases and J by 1 base, with 17 bases left in between. The CDR3 contains 17 residues. The germline CDR1 and CDR2 sequences are SEHNR and FQNEAQ (reference sequence).

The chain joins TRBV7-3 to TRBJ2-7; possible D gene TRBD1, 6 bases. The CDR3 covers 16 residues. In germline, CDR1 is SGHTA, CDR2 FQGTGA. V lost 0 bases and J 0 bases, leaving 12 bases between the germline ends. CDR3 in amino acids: CASSLTGAGGSYEQYF. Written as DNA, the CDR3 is TGTGCCAGCAGCTTAACGGGGGCAGGTGGCTCCTACGAGCAGTACTTC.

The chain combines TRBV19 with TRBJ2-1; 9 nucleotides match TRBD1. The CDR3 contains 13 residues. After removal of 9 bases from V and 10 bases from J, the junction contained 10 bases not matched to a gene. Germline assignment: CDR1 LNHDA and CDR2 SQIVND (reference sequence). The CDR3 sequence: CASKGQGRTEQFF. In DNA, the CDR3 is TGTGCCAGCAAGGGACAGGGACGGACCGAGCAGTTCTTC.

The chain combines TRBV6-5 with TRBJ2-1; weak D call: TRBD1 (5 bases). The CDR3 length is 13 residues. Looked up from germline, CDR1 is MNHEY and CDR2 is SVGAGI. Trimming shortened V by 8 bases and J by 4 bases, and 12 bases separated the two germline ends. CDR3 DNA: TGTGCCAGCTCCCAGGGCAGATACAATGAGCAGTTCTTC. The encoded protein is CASSQGRYNEQFF.

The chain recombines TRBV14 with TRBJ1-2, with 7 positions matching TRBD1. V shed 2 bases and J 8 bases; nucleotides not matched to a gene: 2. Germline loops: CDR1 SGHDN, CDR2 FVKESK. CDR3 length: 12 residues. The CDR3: CASSQWTGGYTF. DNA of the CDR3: TGTGCCAGCAGCCAATGGACAGGAGGCTACACCTTC.

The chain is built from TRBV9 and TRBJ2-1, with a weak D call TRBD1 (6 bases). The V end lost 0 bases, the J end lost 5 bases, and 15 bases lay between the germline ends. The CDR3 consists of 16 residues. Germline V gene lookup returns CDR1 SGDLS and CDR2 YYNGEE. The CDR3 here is CASSVGPQGLDNEQFF. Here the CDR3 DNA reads TGTGCCAGCAGCGTAGGACCCCAGGGGCTAGACAATGAGCAGTTCTTC.

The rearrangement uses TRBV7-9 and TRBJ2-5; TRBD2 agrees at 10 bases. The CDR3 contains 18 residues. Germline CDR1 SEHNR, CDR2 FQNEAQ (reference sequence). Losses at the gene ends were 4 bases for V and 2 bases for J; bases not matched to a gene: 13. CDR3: CASSSSRGWTSGQETQYF. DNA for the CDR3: TGTGCCAGCAGCTCTAGCCGCGGGTGGACTAGCGGACAAGAGACCCAGTACTTC.

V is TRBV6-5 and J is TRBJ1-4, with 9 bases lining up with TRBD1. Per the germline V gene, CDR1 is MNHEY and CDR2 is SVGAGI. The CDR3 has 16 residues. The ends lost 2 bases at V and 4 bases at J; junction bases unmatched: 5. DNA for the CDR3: TGTGCCAGCAGTTACGGAACGGACAGGGGTAATGAAAAACTGTTTTTT. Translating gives CASSYGTDRGNEKLFF.

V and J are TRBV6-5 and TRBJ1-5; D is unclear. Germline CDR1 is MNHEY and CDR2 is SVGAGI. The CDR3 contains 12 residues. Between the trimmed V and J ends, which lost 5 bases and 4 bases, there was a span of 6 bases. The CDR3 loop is CASSPRNQPQHF. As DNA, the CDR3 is TGTGCCAGCAGTCCCAGGAATCAGCCCCAGCATTTT.

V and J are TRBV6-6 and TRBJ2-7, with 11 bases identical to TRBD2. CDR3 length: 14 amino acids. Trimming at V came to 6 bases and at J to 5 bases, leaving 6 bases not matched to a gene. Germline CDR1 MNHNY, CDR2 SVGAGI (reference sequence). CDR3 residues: CASSVAGGMNEQYF. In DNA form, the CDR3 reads TGTGCCAGCAGCGTAGCGGGGGGGATGAACGAGCAGTACTTC.

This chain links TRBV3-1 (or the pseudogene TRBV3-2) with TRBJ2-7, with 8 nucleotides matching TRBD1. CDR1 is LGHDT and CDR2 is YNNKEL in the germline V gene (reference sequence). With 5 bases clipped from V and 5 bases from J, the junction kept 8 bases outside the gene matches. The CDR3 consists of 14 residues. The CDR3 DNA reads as TGTGCCAGCAGCGTCGGACAGGGCGTGGACGAGCAGTACTTC. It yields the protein CASSVGQGVDEQYF.

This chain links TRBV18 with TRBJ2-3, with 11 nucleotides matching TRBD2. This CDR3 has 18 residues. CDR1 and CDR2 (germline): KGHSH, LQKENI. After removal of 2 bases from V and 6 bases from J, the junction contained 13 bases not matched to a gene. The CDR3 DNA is TGTGCCAGCTCACCAACGATAGGACTAGCGGGCCCGGTGGATACGCAGTATTTT. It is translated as CASSPTIGLAGPVDTQYF.

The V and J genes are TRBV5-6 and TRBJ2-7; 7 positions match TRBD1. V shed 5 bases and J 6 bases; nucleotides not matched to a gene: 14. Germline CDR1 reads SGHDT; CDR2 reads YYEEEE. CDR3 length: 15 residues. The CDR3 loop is CASSGVDRVLAEQYF. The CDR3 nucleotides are TGTGCCAGCAGTGGGGTCGACAGGGTATTGGCCGAGCAGTACTTC.

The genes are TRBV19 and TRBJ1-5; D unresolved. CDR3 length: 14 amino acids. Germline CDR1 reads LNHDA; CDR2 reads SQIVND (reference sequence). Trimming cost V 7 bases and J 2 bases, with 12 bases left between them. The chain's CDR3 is CASTIISGNQPQHF. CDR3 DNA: TGTGCCAGTACGATTATATCAGGCAATCAGCCCCAGCATTTT.

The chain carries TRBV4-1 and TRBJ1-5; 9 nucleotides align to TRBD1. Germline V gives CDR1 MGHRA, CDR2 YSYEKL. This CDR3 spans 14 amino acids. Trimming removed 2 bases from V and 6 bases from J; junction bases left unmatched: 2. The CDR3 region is CASSQTGGSQPQHF. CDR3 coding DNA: TGCGCCAGCAGCCAAACAGGGGGCAGTCAGCCCCAGCATTTT.

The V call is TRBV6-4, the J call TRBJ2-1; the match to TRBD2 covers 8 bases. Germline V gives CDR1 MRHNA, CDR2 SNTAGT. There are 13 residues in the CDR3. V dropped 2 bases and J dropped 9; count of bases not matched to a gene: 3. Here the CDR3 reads CASSDDGLAEQFF. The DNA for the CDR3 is TGTGCCAGCAGTGACGATGGACTAGCTGAGCAGTTCTTC.

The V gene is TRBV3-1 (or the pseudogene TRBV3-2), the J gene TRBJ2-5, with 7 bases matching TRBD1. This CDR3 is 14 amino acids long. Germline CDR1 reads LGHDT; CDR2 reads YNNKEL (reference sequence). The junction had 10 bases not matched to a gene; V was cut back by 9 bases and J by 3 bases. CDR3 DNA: TGTGCCAGTGACGACCCCGGGACAGAAGAGACCCAGTACTTC. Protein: CASDDPGTEETQYF.

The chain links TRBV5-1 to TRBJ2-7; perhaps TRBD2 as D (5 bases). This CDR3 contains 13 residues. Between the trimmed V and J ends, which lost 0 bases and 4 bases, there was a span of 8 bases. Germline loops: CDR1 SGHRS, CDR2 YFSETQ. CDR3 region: CASSLVGDYEQYF. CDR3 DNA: TGCGCCAGCAGCTTGGTGGGAGATTACGAGCAGTACTTC.

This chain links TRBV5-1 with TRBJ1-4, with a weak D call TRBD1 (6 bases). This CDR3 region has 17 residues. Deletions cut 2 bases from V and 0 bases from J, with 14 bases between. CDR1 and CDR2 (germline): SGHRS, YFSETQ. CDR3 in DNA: TGCGCCAGCAGCTTAATTGCTGGGGGCTCAACTAATGAAAAACTGTTTTTT. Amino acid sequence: CASSLIAGGSTNEKLFF.

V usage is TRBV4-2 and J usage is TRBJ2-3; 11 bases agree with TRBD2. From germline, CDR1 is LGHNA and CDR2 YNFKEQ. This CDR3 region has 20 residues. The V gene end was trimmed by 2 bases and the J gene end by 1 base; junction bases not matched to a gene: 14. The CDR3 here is CASSQRWGLAVLQGTDTQYF. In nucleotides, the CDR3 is TGTGCCAGCAGCCAAAGGTGGGGACTAGCGGTTCTCCAGGGCACAGATACGCAGTATTTT.